The clone carrying this T cell receptor (beta chain) showed up just once. Time point in this sample: pretreatment peripheral blood. Patients in the study were battling locally advanced or metastatic urothelial carcinoma. The sample comes from a study of PD-L1 blockade in urothelial cancer. Study overall: Blood analyses occurred 3 weeks (second dose) and 6 weeks post treatment start. Typically, measured as a median, blood samples had approximately 130,000 T cells.

Data came from immunoSEQ multiplex PCR; TCRdb stores just in-frame clones and leaves some out. The profile covers about 55,000 clones, with around four fifths appearing a single time and 1% to 1.5% taken by the ten largest. The V end was cut by 7 bases, the J end by 2 bases, with 23 bases between. This CDR3 contains 17 residues. CDR1 is SQVTM and CDR2 is ANQGSEA in the germline V gene. The TCR was taken from a man aged 50-60 years with urothelial cancer. The chain links TRBV29-1 to TRBJ2-2; TRBD1 might be the D (6 bases). Sequencing used PBMCs, obtained around atezolizumab (anti-PD-L1) treatment. For the CDR3, the DNA is TGCAGCGCCGCAGGGGCACTACGTACTACTAACACCGGGGAGCTGTTTTTT. Translated: CSAAGALRTTNTGELFF.